The next 20 T cell receptor beta chains were all read from a single sample in a study of blood T cell repertoires in COVID-19. Using immunoSEQ multiplex PCR, the repertoire was profiled, and TCRdb retains in-frame clones only, with some absent. The data show 75,000 to 100,000 clones, about 83% seen once. The sequencing sample was made of peripheral blood. These receptors all come from a human donor in a cohort sampled during active COVID-19.

The chain employs TRBV11-1 and TRBJ2-1; D unclear. Germline CDR1 reads SGHAT; CDR2 reads FQDESV (reference sequence). Trimming took 5 bases from V and 0 from J, leaving 11 bases between them. The CDR3 has 15 amino acids. Here the CDR3 DNA reads TGTGCCAGCAGCCGGGTGTATAGCTCCTACAATGAGCAGTTCTTC. It translates to CASSRVYSSYNEQFF. Together with reference TRBV11-1 and TRBJ2-1, the CDR3 gives the full variable domain: EAEVAQSPRYKITEKSQAVAFWCDPISGHATLYWYRQILGQGPELLVQFQDESVVDDSQLPKDRFSAERLKGVDSTLKIQPAELGDSAMYLCASSRVYSSYNEQFFGPGTRLTVL.

The V call is TRBV19, the J call TRBJ1-1; TRBD1 aligns across 7 bases. V lost 7 bases to trimming and J lost 4 bases; unmatched junction nucleotides: 12. This CDR3 region has 15 residues. Germline CDR1 is LNHDA and CDR2 is SQIVND (reference sequence). In DNA form, the CDR3 reads TGTGCCAGTAAGGCTGGGCCGGGACAGACCACTGAAGCTTTCTTT. This codes for CASKAGPGQTTEAFF.

J is TRBJ2-7 and V is TRBV27, with 9 bases aligning to TRBD1. V shed 4 bases and J 6 bases; nucleotides not matched to a gene: 10. This CDR3 is 15 amino acids long. CDR1 and CDR2 from the germline V gene are MNHEY and SMNVEV (reference sequence). The CDR3 protein is CASSSTGTGRREQYF. The CDR3 DNA follows: TGTGCCAGCAGTTCCACCGGGACAGGGAGACGCGAGCAGTACTTC.

V is TRBV5-1 and J is TRBJ1-3, with unresolved D. The CDR3 spans 14 residues. Trimming stripped 4 bases from V and 0 bases from J, with 8 bases between. Germline V CDR1 and CDR2: SGHRS, YFSETQ. In DNA form, the CDR3 reads TGCGCCAGCAGCGGCGGGAACTCTGGAAACACCATATATTTT. Its protein product is CASSGGNSGNTIYF.

The genes are TRBV6-1 and TRBJ1-6; D is ambiguous. The CDR3 is 19 residues long. V dropped 1 base and J dropped 4 bases, with 20 bases sitting between them. Germline V gene lookup returns CDR1 MNHNS and CDR2 SASEGT. The CDR3 protein is CASSEGPGGQPGYNSPLHF. The CDR3 DNA reads TGTGCCAGCAGTGAAGGACCGGGAGGGCAGCCGGGATATAATTCACCCCTCCACTTT.

The rearrangement uses TRBV4-1 and TRBJ2-5; the D is unclear. This CDR3 comprises 17 residues. Per the germline V gene, CDR1 is MGHRA and CDR2 is YSYEKL. Trimming pared 4 bases from V and 1 base from J, leaving 19 bases between. The CDR3 here is CASSLARQAIIQETQYF. The CDR3 coding sequence is TGCGCCAGCAGCCTCGCTCGGCAGGCGATCATCCAAGAGACCCAGTACTTC.

The chain is built from TRBV4-1 and TRBJ2-1; 8 bases align to TRBD2. V dropped 0 bases and J dropped 6; count of bases not matched to a gene: 4. Germline V CDR1 and CDR2: MGHRA, YSYEKL. The CDR3 sequence is 15 residues long. The chain's CDR3 is CASSQERGAVNEQFF. CDR3 bases: TGCGCCAGCAGCCAAGAGCGGGGGGCCGTCAATGAGCAGTTCTTC.

The rearrangement uses TRBV6-2 or TRBV6-3 and TRBJ1-2, with D maybe TRBD1 (6 bases). Germline V lookup: CDR1 MNHEY, CDR2 SVGEGT. Trimming left V 2 bases short and J 8 bases short, with 18 bases between. This CDR3 has 15 amino acids. The CDR3: CASSYTPTGFYGYTF. The CDR3 coding sequence is TGTGCCAGCAGTTACACCCCTACAGGGTTCTACGGCTACACCTTC.

The chain links TRBV18 to TRBJ1-6; 12 nucleotides agree with TRBD1. Germline CDR1 KGHSH, CDR2 LQKENI. V shed 4 bases and J 7 bases; nucleotides not matched to a gene: 17. This CDR3 spans 20 amino acids. CDR3 bases: TGTGCCAGCTCACTAGCTACCGGGACAGGGGGCGCAGGAAAGAATTCACCCCTCCACTTT. Its translation: CASSLATGTGGAGKNSPLHF.

This chain uses TRBV4-1 with TRBJ2-6, with 8 bases fitting TRBD1. J gave up 0 bases and V 1 base, and 8 bases lay outside the gene matches. The CDR3 has 19 amino acids. The germline V gene encodes CDR1 MGHRA and CDR2 YSYEKL. For the CDR3, the DNA is TGCGCCAGCAGCCAAGGGGACCGGGACAGGAGCTCTGGGGCCAACGTCCTGACTTTC. Encoded protein: CASSQGDRDRSSGANVLTF.

The V gene is TRBV7-2, the J gene TRBJ2-7, with 8 bases aligning to TRBD1. Germline CDR1 and CDR2: SGHTA and FQGNSA. J was trimmed by 6 bases and V by 5 bases; bases with no gene match: 9. The CDR3 runs 14 residues. The chain's CDR3 is CASSPRTGLSEQYF. In DNA, the CDR3 is TGTGCCAGCAGCCCCCGGACAGGGCTAAGCGAGCAGTACTTC.

The chain joins TRBV7-2 to TRBJ2-1; D perhaps matches TRBD1 (6 bases). The CDR3 extends over 15 amino acids. Trimming cost V 5 bases and J 3 bases, with 14 bases left between them. The germline CDR1 and CDR2 sequences are SGHTA and FQGNSA. CDR3: CASSTGQISYNEQFF. CDR3 in DNA: TGTGCCAGCAGCACGGGACAAATAAGCTACAATGAGCAGTTCTTC.

J is TRBJ2-3 and V is TRBV7-9, with D perhaps matching TRBD1 (5 bases). This CDR3 spans 15 amino acids. The germline CDR1 and CDR2 sequences are SEHNR and FQNEAQ (reference sequence). Trimming removed 5 bases from V and 0 bases from J, with 12 bases in between. CDR3 protein: CASSRTGYSTDTQYF. In DNA, the CDR3 is TGTGCCAGCAGCCGCACAGGTTATAGCACAGATACGCAGTATTTT.

The V and J genes are TRBV3-1 (or the pseudogene TRBV3-2) and TRBJ1-1; 11 bases are shared with TRBD1. From germline, CDR1 is LGHDT and CDR2 YNNKEL (reference sequence). CDR3 length: 16 amino acids. The junction had 8 bases not matched to a gene; V was cut back by 3 bases and J by 5 bases. The CDR3 loop reads CASSHLDRGRGTEAFF. CDR3 DNA sequence: TGTGCCAGCAGCCACCTGGACAGGGGGCGAGGGACTGAAGCTTTCTTT.

The V gene is TRBV6-5, the J gene TRBJ1-6; the match to TRBD1 covers 7 bases. CDR1 and CDR2 (germline): MNHEY, SVGAGI. J gave up 7 bases and V 2 bases, and 5 bases lay outside the gene matches. This CDR3 comprises 15 residues. The CDR3 DNA sequence: TGTGCCAGCAGTTACCCCTCGACAGGGAATTCACCCCTCCACTTT. Translating gives CASSYPSTGNSPLHF.

This clone is a singleton in its sample. J is TRBJ1-4 and V is TRBV9, with 9 bases fitting TRBD1. This CDR3 has 14 amino acids. Germline CDR1 and CDR2: SGDLS and YYNGEE. With 4 bases clipped from V and 4 bases from J, the junction kept 2 bases outside the gene matches. CDR3 sequence reads: CASSTGQGNEKLFF. The CDR3 DNA reads TGTGCCAGCAGCACGGGACAGGGTAATGAAAAACTGTTTTTT.

CDR3: CASRQPRSGRSQETQYF. The DNA for the CDR3 is TGTGCCAGCAGGCAGCCGCGTAGCGGGAGATCACAAGAGACCCAGTACTTC. The genes are TRBV28 and TRBJ2-5, with 9 bases fitting TRBD2. V was clipped by 6 bases and J by 2 bases; unmatched bases: 13. From germline, CDR1 is MDHEN and CDR2 SYDVKM. The CDR3 extends over 17 amino acids.

V gene TRBV3-1 (or the pseudogene TRBV3-2) combines with J gene TRBJ2-5, with 12 positions matching TRBD2. The CDR3 is made up of 15 amino acids. V gave up 0 bases and J gave up 4 bases; unmatched junction bases: 0. CDR1 is LGHDT, CDR2 YNNKEL, per germline (reference sequence). For the CDR3, the DNA is TGTGCCAGCAGCCAAGAACTAGCGGGGGGAGAGACCCAGTACTTC. Protein sequence: CASSQELAGGETQYF.

V and J are TRBV27 and TRBJ2-5; 9 nucleotides agree with TRBD1. The V gene's germline CDR1 is MNHEY and CDR2 SMNVEV (reference sequence). The CDR3 is 15 residues long. V shed 7 bases and J 4 bases; nucleotides not matched to a gene: 10. CDR3 in DNA: TGTGCCAGCAAAATGTTCACAGGGGGCTTAGAGACCCAGTACTTC. Translation gives CASKMFTGGLETQYF.

V and J are TRBV3-1 (or the pseudogene TRBV3-2) and TRBJ2-5; 8 nucleotides align to TRBD1. This CDR3 spans 14 amino acids. The trim removed 3 bases at V and 7 bases at J, leaving 7 bases unmatched. Germline V gives CDR1 LGHDT, CDR2 YNNKEL (reference sequence). In DNA form, the CDR3 reads TGTGCCAGCAGCCACCTTGGACAGGGTTGGACCCAGTACTTC. It encodes CASSHLGQGWTQYF.